This T cell receptor (beta chain) came from a study of cytomegalovirus exposure and HLA in healthy donors. Across the whole study: From donors who were HLA-typed, an early data release held 70 million to 90 million unique TCRs. Study-wide findings and caveats: The study found most TCR sequences rare, yet found some public TCRs in many donors. It emerged from a later analysis that several of the most significant clusters appeared to be linked to common viral pathogens.

Comments on this clone: No antigen is known for it.

Primers included in the PCR were 60 Vbeta and 13 Jbeta primers. The method was immunoSEQ multiplex PCR; TCRdb's version includes in-frame clones alone and lacks a portion of them. The table records roughly 180,000 clones, 82% of them present only once. Trimming removed 1 base from V and 6 bases from J, with 22 bases in between. This CDR3 is 18 amino acids long. From germline, CDR1 is SGHDN and CDR2 FVKESK. This sequence joins TRBV14 and TRBJ2-1; D perhaps matches TRBD2 (6 bases). The sequence came from a man between 35 and 55 years old in good health and CMV-seronegative. The material sequenced was PBMCs. The CDR3 region has the DNA TGTGCCAGCAGCCAAGTTGGTGCCGCGGGACTCTGGCGCAATGAGCAGTTCTTC. Translated: CASSQVGAAGLWRNEQFF.